The following is a T cell receptor (beta chain) sequence with its context. The antigen remains undetermined. The CDR3 spans 14 residues. Trimming at V came to 3 bases and at J to 1 base, leaving 4 bases not matched to a gene. CDR1 SQVTM and CDR2 ANQGSEA come from the germline V gene. Multiplex touch-down PCR with TRB-A/B primers amplified rearranged V-D-J TRB sequences. TCRdb ran MiXCR on the multiplex PCR reads and lists one entry per CDR3 protein. The table records 450 to 550 distinct CDR3 sequences, approximately 23% of them present only once. These data belong to a study of T cell repertoires in aging, cancer and after chemotherapy. Turning to the study itself: Six age groups, ranging from 30 or younger to 70 or older, included the donors. Study-wide results and caveats: Lymphoid organ infiltration in hematological cancer patients may impair thymic emigration or peripheral T cell expansion. Age-matched healthy donors had significantly more diverse, less clonal blood TCR repertoires than untreated cancer patients. In cancer patients, declining TCR diversity with age involved lost richness and lost evenness.

TCR beta rearrangements were amplified from peripheral blood genomic DNA. The sequence derives from a human donor with a blood cancer. The donor label of this sample is uncertain. The V gene is TRBV29-1, the J gene TRBJ2-3, with 7 bases identical to TRBD1. The sample was blood. The CDR3 nucleotides read TGCAGCGTTGACTCAACAGGGGGCACAGATACGCAGTATTTT. It codes for CSVDSTGGTDTQYF.